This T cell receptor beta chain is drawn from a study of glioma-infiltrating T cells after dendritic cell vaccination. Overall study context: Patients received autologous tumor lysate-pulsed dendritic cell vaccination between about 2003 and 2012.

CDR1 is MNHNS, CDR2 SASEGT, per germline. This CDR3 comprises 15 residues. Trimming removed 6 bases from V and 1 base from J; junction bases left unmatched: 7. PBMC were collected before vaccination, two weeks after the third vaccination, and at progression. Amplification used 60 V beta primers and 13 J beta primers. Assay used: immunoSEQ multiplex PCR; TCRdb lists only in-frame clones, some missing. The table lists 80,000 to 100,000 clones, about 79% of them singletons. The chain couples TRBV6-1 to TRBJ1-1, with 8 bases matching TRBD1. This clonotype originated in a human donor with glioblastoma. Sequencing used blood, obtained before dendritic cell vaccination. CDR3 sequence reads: CASRDRGGWNTEAFF. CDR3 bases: TGTGCCAGCAGAGACAGGGGAGGGTGGAACACTGAAGCTTTCTTT.